These 30 T cell receptor beta chains were sequenced from one sample in a study of graft-versus-host responses after intestinal transplantation. Antigens for these TCRs are unknown. The table came from immunoSEQ multiplex PCR; TCRdb's copy has only in-frame clones and leaves some out. Among 80,000 to 95,000 clones listed, about 93% were seen once. The sequences come from unstimulated CD8+ T cells sorted from spleen or lymph node cells, collected before intestinal transplant. These receptors were collected from a human donor who received an intestinal transplant.

The chain joins TRBV7-9 to TRBJ1-1, with D maybe TRBD1 (5 bases). Germline V gives CDR1 SEHNR, CDR2 FQNEAQ (reference sequence). Trimming took 2 bases from V and 3 from J, leaving 10 bases between them. This CDR3 comprises 14 residues. The CDR3 here is CASSLLSRDTEAFF. The CDR3 region has the DNA TGTGCCAGCAGCTTACTCTCCAGGGACACTGAAGCTTTCTTT.

V gene TRBV4-3 combines with J gene TRBJ2-7, with D perhaps TRBD1 (5 bases). The CDR3 contains 14 residues. Germline CDR1 reads LGHNA; CDR2 reads YSLEER. Trimming took off 1 base at V and 5 bases at J, with 12 bases between the two ends. As DNA, the CDR3 is TGCGCCAGCAGCCAAGGGAACCCACAGGACGAGCAGTACTTC. This sequence encodes CASSQGNPQDEQYF.

The chain is built from TRBV6-6 and TRBJ2-2, with 7 bases that match TRBD1. The ends lost 5 bases at V and 6 bases at J; junction bases unmatched: 9. The length of the CDR3 is 15 residues. Looked up from germline, CDR1 is MNHNY and CDR2 is SVGAGI (reference sequence). This CDR3 reads CASSVDRDRSGELFF. CDR3 DNA: TGTGCCAGCAGTGTAGACAGGGATCGCTCCGGGGAGCTGTTTTTT.

This chain connects TRBV29-1 to TRBJ1-1; 9 positions agree with TRBD1. This CDR3 has 15 amino acids. The germline CDR1 and CDR2 sequences are SQVTM and ANQGSEA. Trimming took 5 bases from V and 5 from J; bases not matched to a gene: 12. Written as DNA, the CDR3 is TGCAGCGTTAACCTACGTGGGACAGGGCGGACTGAAGCTTTCTTT. This encodes CSVNLRGTGRTEAFF.

The chain carries TRBV28 and TRBJ1-4, with D maybe TRBD1 (6 bases). Trimming pared 5 bases from V and 0 bases from J, leaving 19 bases between. The length of the CDR3 is 18 residues. Germline V gene data show CDR1 as MDHEN and CDR2 as SYDVKM. The CDR3 is CASSPWDNKVATNEKLFF. The DNA of the CDR3 is TGTGCCAGCAGTCCCTGGGACAACAAAGTAGCAACTAATGAAAAACTGTTTTTT.

The chain links TRBV7-8 to TRBJ2-3, with 7 bases lining up with TRBD1. Germline loops: CDR1 SGHVS, CDR2 FQNEAQ. There are 16 residues in the CDR3. V was clipped by 5 bases and J by 2 bases; unmatched bases: 10. CDR3 DNA sequence: TGTGCCAGCAGCCCAGGGGGATACCTCCTCACAGATACGCAGTATTTT. This translates into CASSPGGYLLTDTQYF.

This rearrangement joins TRBV27 to TRBJ2-7; D gene unclear. The CDR3 extends over 15 amino acids. V lost 1 base, J lost 0 bases, and 10 bases lay in between. From germline, CDR1 is MNHEY and CDR2 SMNVEV (reference sequence). CDR3 sequence: CASSLFGGSSYEQYF. CDR3 in DNA: TGTGCCAGCAGTTTATTCGGCGGCAGCTCCTACGAGCAGTACTTC.

The V gene is TRBV4-3, the J gene TRBJ1-1; D gene unclear. V was pared by 7 bases and J by 2 bases, with 17 bases between. This CDR3 region has 15 residues. Germline lookup yields CDR1 LGHNA and CDR2 YSLEER. The CDR3 is CASTRVVCCNTEAFF. In DNA form, the CDR3 reads TGCGCCAGCACCCGAGTCGTGTGTTGTAACACTGAAGCTTTCTTT.

The CDR3 coding sequence is TGTGCCAGCCGGGGGGATCCCTACGAGCAGTACTTC. Amino acids: CASRGDPYEQYF. This sequence joins TRBV27 and TRBJ2-7, with 7 bases aligning to TRBD2. The length of the CDR3 is 12 residues. Germline CDR1 and CDR2: MNHEY and SMNVEV (reference sequence). V lost 8 bases to trimming and J lost 2 bases; unmatched junction nucleotides: 3.

This chain joins TRBV11-2 and TRBJ2-1; D ambiguous. The CDR3 extends over 13 amino acids. Germline CDR1 SGHAT, CDR2 FQNNGV. V was clipped by 0 bases and J by 2 bases, with 2 bases between them. CDR3: CASSLDTYNEQFF. The CDR3 region has the DNA TGTGCCAGCAGCTTAGACACCTACAATGAGCAGTTCTTC.

The CDR3 spells CASSLVREAETQYF. In DNA form, the CDR3 reads TGTGCCAGCAGCTTGGTGAGGGAGGCAGAGACCCAGTACTTC. The gene calls are TRBV11-3 and TRBJ2-5, with a tentative D call TRBD2 (6 bases). CDR1 and CDR2 (germline): SGHNT, YENEEA. V gave up 3 bases and J gave up 4 bases, with 12 bases separating them. CDR3 length equals 14 residues.

Note on this clone: Additional DNA sequences in this sample encode the identical CDR3. The V gene is TRBV4-3, the J gene TRBJ2-1; 7 nucleotides align to TRBD1. Germline V gene sequence: CDR1 LGHNA, CDR2 YSLEER. The CDR3 covers 16 residues. With V trimmed by 0 bases and J by 0 bases, 2 bases remained unmatched. DNA of the CDR3: TGCGCCAGCAGCCAAGACAGGGGGAGCTCCTACAATGAGCAGTTCTTC. It encodes CASSQDRGSSYNEQFF.

This clone has a single count. J is TRBJ2-5 and V is TRBV7-9; TRBD2 might be the D (5 bases). Deletions cut 5 bases from V and 2 bases from J, with 21 bases between. Per the germline V gene, CDR1 is SEHNR and CDR2 is FQNEAQ (reference sequence). This CDR3 is 17 amino acids long. The DNA of the CDR3 is TGTGCCAGCAGCGCCCGACACGGGGAGAGGGTTCAAGAGACCCAGTACTTC. This gives the protein CASSARHGERVQETQYF. Filled out from reference TRBV7-9 and TRBJ2-5, the complete variable domain reads DTGVSQNPRHKITKRGQNVTFRCDPISEHNRLYWYRQTLGQGPEFLTYFQNEAQLEKSRLLSDRFSAERPKGSFSTLEIQRTEQGDSAMYLCASSARHGERVQETQYFGPGTRLLVL.

This clone was counted a few times. The chain is built from TRBV27 and TRBJ1-1, with D hard to call. The length of the CDR3 is 13 residues. The germline V gene has CDR1 MNHEY and CDR2 SMNVEV (reference sequence). Trimming took 3 bases from V and 3 from J, leaving 8 bases between them. The CDR3 DNA sequence: TGTGCCAGCAGTTTTAGGGAGGACACTGAAGCTTTCTTT. Protein: CASSFREDTEAFF.

Details on this clone: The sample carries other DNA sequences with the same CDR3. This chain uses TRBV2 with TRBJ2-3; TRBD2 aligns across 7 bases. The CDR3 contains 16 residues. The germline CDR1 and CDR2 sequences are SNHLY and FYNNEI. The V and J ends lost 6 bases and 4 bases, in that order; junction bases with no gene match: 13. The CDR3 spells CASRAPSGSGADTQYF. As DNA, the CDR3 is TGTGCCAGCAGAGCCCCTAGCGGTTCCGGCGCAGATACGCAGTATTTT.

This chain links TRBV30 with TRBJ2-7, with D unresolved. CDR3 length equals 11 residues. CDR1 and CDR2 (germline): GTSNPN, SVGIG (reference sequence). The V end was cut by 1 base, the J end by 4 bases, with 5 bases between. CDR3 amino acids: CAWSARYEQYF. The CDR3 nucleotides are TGTGCCTGGAGTGCCCGGTACGAGCAGTACTTC.

This chain uses TRBV13 with TRBJ1-3; 8 positions match TRBD1. The CDR3 spans 15 residues. The trim removed 5 bases at V and 0 bases at J, leaving 3 bases unmatched. CDR1 is PRHDT and CDR2 is FYEKMQ in the germline V gene (reference sequence). CDR3 sequence (DNA): TGTGCCAGCAGCCAGGGGGCCCGCTCTGGAAACACCATATATTTT. As protein: CASSQGARSGNTIYF.

Only one count was recorded for this clone. The chain carries TRBV7-9 and TRBJ1-1; possible D gene TRBD1, 5 bases. V was pared by 3 bases and J by 6 bases, with 8 bases between. The germline V gene has CDR1 SEHNR and CDR2 FQNEAQ (reference sequence). The CDR3 length is 12 residues. This chain's CDR3 is CASSLGRAEAFF. The CDR3 region has the DNA TGTGCCAGCAGCTTGGGCAGGGCTGAAGCTTTCTTT.

The chain uses TRBV4-3 and TRBJ1-6; D is perhaps TRBD1 (5 bases). V lost 0 bases, J lost 14 bases, and 17 bases lay in between. The length of the CDR3 is 15 residues. Germline-derived CDR1 and CDR2 are LGHNA and YSLEER. This CDR3 reads CASSQDSGPREALHF. CDR3 DNA sequence: TGCGCCAGCAGCCAAGATTCCGGGCCCAGGGAGGCCCTCCACTTT.

The V call is TRBV10-3, the J call TRBJ2-2; 7 nucleotides line up with TRBD2. Germline values: CDR1 ENHRY, CDR2 SYGVKD. The CDR3 is 18 residues long. J was trimmed by 1 base and V by 6 bases; bases with no gene match: 14. CDR3 sequence reads: CAISEREGKLRNTGELFF. CDR3 DNA sequence: TGTGCCATCAGCGAGAGGGAGGGAAAGCTAAGGAACACCGGGGAGCTGTTTTTT.

The CDR3 loop reads CASRPGTGGNQPQHF. CDR3 bases: TGTGCCAGCAGGCCCGGGACAGGGGGCAATCAGCCCCAGCATTTT. V usage is TRBV6-5 and J usage is TRBJ1-5; 10 nucleotides line up with TRBD1. This CDR3 comprises 15 residues. Trimming removed 6 bases from V and 2 bases from J; junction bases left unmatched: 4. Germline V lookup: CDR1 MNHEY, CDR2 SVGAGI.

The chain uses TRBV19 and TRBJ1-5, with 8 nucleotides matching TRBD1. The CDR3 extends over 15 amino acids. CDR1 and CDR2 (germline): LNHDA, SQIVND (reference sequence). J lost 7 bases, V lost 3 bases, and 8 bases had no gene match. The CDR3 loop reads CASSIGDRGVQPQHF. CDR3 DNA: TGTGCCAGTAGTATTGGAGACAGGGGAGTCCAGCCCCAGCATTTT.

J is TRBJ2-1 and V is TRBV7-8, with 9 positions matching TRBD1. V was pared by 0 bases and J by 2 bases, with 2 bases of the junction left unmatched. Germline V gene sequence: CDR1 SGHVS, CDR2 FQNEAQ. The CDR3 loop spans 16 amino acids. CDR3 bases: TGTGCCAGCAGCTTAGCGCGACAGGGGGCCTACAATGAGCAGTTCTTC. Residues: CASSLARQGAYNEQFF.

The chain uses TRBV29-1 and TRBJ1-1; D remains ambiguous. Germline V gene lookup returns CDR1 SQVTM and CDR2 ANQGSEA. The V end lost 7 bases, the J end lost 1 base, and 10 bases lay between the germline ends. The CDR3 loop spans 12 amino acids. The CDR3 reads CSAGSGNTEAFF. The CDR3 nucleotides read TGCAGCGCAGGAAGCGGGAACACTGAAGCTTTCTTT.

The chain joins TRBV6-4 to TRBJ2-7; perhaps TRBD1 as D (6 bases). Germline values: CDR1 MRHNA, CDR2 SNTAGT. Between the trimmed V and J ends, which lost 1 base and 1 base, there was a span of 14 bases. CDR3 length: 16 residues. The CDR3 DNA reads as TGTGCCAGCAGTGACTTTATAGGGGGTCGGTCCTACGAGCAGTACTTC. It yields the protein CASSDFIGGRSYEQYF.

This clone appeared a few times. Written as DNA, the CDR3 is TGCAGCGTCTACAGGGGGAGTACAGATACGCAGTATTTT. Translating it yields CSVYRGSTDTQYF. V gene TRBV29-1 combines with J gene TRBJ2-3; 8 bases map to TRBD1. CDR3 size: 13 residues. Germline V lookup: CDR1 SQVTM, CDR2 ANQGSEA. J lost 3 bases, V lost 6 bases, and 5 bases had no gene match.

The gene calls are TRBV27 and TRBJ1-3; TRBD1 agrees at 8 bases. Germline V gives CDR1 MNHEY, CDR2 SMNVEV (reference sequence). The CDR3 is 15 amino acids. The V segment lost 6 bases and the J segment 0 bases; nucleotides outside the gene matches: 4. The CDR3 is CASRPGGGSGNTIYF. DNA for the CDR3: TGTGCCAGCAGACCAGGGGGCGGCTCTGGAAACACCATATATTTT.

This rearrangement joins TRBV10-2 to TRBJ1-5; 11 bases are shared with TRBD1. Germline CDR1 and CDR2: WSHSY and SAAADI. The CDR3 spans 16 residues. V lost 3 bases and J lost 3; bases outside the gene matches: 4. This chain's CDR3 is CASSDRTGGHNQPQHF. The CDR3 coding sequence is TGCGCCAGCAGTGACCGGACAGGGGGCCACAATCAGCCCCAGCATTTT.

J is TRBJ2-7 and V is TRBV27; 7 nucleotides agree with TRBD1. CDR3 length equals 16 residues. The V and J ends lost 1 base and 1 base, in that order; junction bases with no gene match: 7. Germline lookup yields CDR1 MNHEY and CDR2 SMNVEV (reference sequence). The chain's CDR3 is CASSLFGTELSYEQYF. CDR3 sequence (DNA): TGTGCCAGCAGTTTATTTGGGACAGAACTTTCCTACGAGCAGTACTTC.

The CDR3 loop reads CASSYSPSSYNEQFF. The DNA of the CDR3 is TGTGCCAGCAGTTACTCCCCGAGCTCCTACAATGAGCAGTTCTTC. The genes are TRBV6-5 and TRBJ2-1; D ambiguous. Looked up from germline, CDR1 is MNHEY and CDR2 is SVGAGI. Trimming removed 0 bases from V and 0 bases from J, with 6 bases in between. CDR3 length equals 15 residues.